Listed below are T cell receptor beta chains from one sample, sequenced in a study of cytomegalovirus exposure and HLA in healthy donors. Sequenced by immunoSEQ multiplex PCR; TCRdb stores in-frame clones only, minus some. This table holds 150,000 to 200,000 clones, about three quarters found once. The sequencing sample was made of PBMCs. These receptors were taken from a man aged 50 to 59 in good health and CMV-seropositive. Each CDR3 is given with its conserved first and last residue. The D gene is left open where the match is weak.

V	D	J	CDR3
TRBV28	TRBD2	TRBJ2-7	CASSFELAGGREQYF
TRBV13	TRBD2	TRBJ2-1	CASSPGGPGNSYNEQFF
TRBV6-1	TRBD1	TRBJ2-5	CASSDVVGRGFQETQYF
TRBV15	TRBD1	TRBJ2-7	CATSERTGGLDEQYF
TRBV28	-	TRBJ1-5	CASKSLGGPNQPQHF
TRBV5-1	TRBD2	TRBJ2-5	CASRTGTSGGEETQYF
TRBV28	TRBD1	TRBJ1-4	CASSFLPTSGRGLEEKLFF
TRBV5-1	-	TRBJ1-1	CASSSGTQNTEAFF
TRBV10-3	TRBD1	TRBJ1-2	CAISGTGGYGYTF
TRBV11-1	-	TRBJ2-1	CASSLVGSRSYNEQFF
TRBV27	TRBD1	TRBJ2-5	CASSLGTGPQETQYF
TRBV6-6	TRBD1	TRBJ2-7	CASRSPDRGQTYEQYF
TRBV19	-	TRBJ1-1	CASSMVAGNTEAFF
TRBV14	-	TRBJ1-6	CASSQGQYNSPLHF
TRBV7-3	-	TRBJ2-7	CASSSYTTEEQYF
TRBV5-1	TRBD1	TRBJ1-2	CASSSRIPKAGGANYGYTF
TRBV28	TRBD1	TRBJ2-7	CASTLPTGQSDEQYF
TRBV2	TRBD1	-	CASSRSGTGTYEQYF